This TCR beta chain derives from a study of graft-versus-host responses after intestinal transplantation. Study as a whole: Recipients got multivisceral, liver-intestinal, or isolated intestinal transplants.

Clones were sequenced by immunoSEQ multiplex PCR, and TCRdb holds only the in-frame ones, with some missing. The table shows some 96,000 clones, with roughly 87% occurring only once. This CDR3 region has 14 residues. The germline V gene encodes CDR1 SQVTM and CDR2 ANQGSEA. Trimming removed 5 bases from V and 1 base from J; junction bases left unmatched: 6. Comment on this clone: Its antigen is unidentified.

This TCR derives from a human donor who was the organ donor for an intestinal transplant. The sequencing here drew on unstimulated CD4+ T cells sorted from spleen or lymph node cells, taken before transplant. The chain links TRBV29-1 to TRBJ1-1; 8 bases are shared with TRBD1. CDR3 bases: TGCAGCGTTCTGTGGGACAGGCAGAACACTGAAGCTTTCTTT. Translation: CSVLWDRQNTEAFF.